This TCR beta chain originates from a study of T-cell reconstitution after alpha-beta-depleted transplantation in children (dated by TCRdb to 2016 to 2017). Regarding the research as a whole: T-cell immune reconstitution after TCRalphabeta/CD19-depleted allogeneic hematopoietic cell transplantation in children was quantitatively tracked in the study by means of TCR repertoire profiling.

This clonotype was detected many times. What this receptor recognizes is not known. Base qualities are missing; no much larger clone stands one base away. Libraries were made using PCR. For sequencing, an Illumina HiSeq 2500 was employed. Molecular barcoding was employed in the preparation of TCR libraries, with unique molecular identifiers being used to normalize TCRbeta repertoire quantification. Through fastp at Q25 and MiXCR, TCRdb rebuilt clones from the public reads, retaining in-frame beta chains. Under each unique CDR3 protein, matching rows form one entry showing the most common genes and DNA. Recorded for this sample are about 610,000 distinct CDR3 sequences; roughly a tenth of them occurred a single time. 4% to 5% of the sample goes to the ten largest clones. In the germline V gene, CDR1 corresponds to SGDLS and CDR2 to YYNGEE. V and J are trimmed by 0 bases and 4 bases, and the gene matches miss 4 bases of the junction. The CDR3 numbers 15 residues from cysteine through phenylalanine. The DNA shown is the 45-base CDR3, in frame from base 1.

The input for sequencing was PBMCs from the stem cell graft donor, taken from the stem cell graft. This receptor chain uses TRBV9 and TRBJ2-5, with TRBD2 identical over 9 junction bases. The sequence was collected from a human donor who donated a stem cell graft to a child with acute myeloid leukemia. The CDR3 sequence is CASSVGGREGETQYF. The DNA sequence is as follows: TGTGCCAGCAGCGTAGGCGGGCGGGAGGGAGAGACCCAGTACTTC.